This T cell receptor (beta chain) was captured by sequencing in a study of blood T cell repertoires in COVID-19. Under the authors' procedure: Amplified reference gene primers provided the basis for estimating nucleated cell counts. The method was immunoSEQ multiplex PCR; TCRdb's version includes in-frame clones alone and lacks a portion of them. V and J calls and clone size are as listed in that table; D and trimming were resolved from the DNA. The data contain roughly 180,000 clones, 80% to 85% of them singletons. Trimming at V came to 6 bases and at J to 0 bases, leaving 9 bases not matched to a gene. Germline loops: CDR1 MDHEN, CDR2 SYDVKM. This CDR3 has 18 amino acids. Adults between roughly 18 and 100 years of age took part from about two dozen US areas. Cohort 3 recovered donors had two negative PCRs, clearance, or symptom resolution.

The rearrangement joins TRBV28 to TRBJ1-6, with TRBD1 matching over 9 bases. The sample comprised PBMCs or T cells enriched from blood (not recorded which). The source of this sequence is a woman aged 55-69 years who had recovered from COVID-19. The CDR3 sequence: CASRQGTGTFSYNSPLHF. The CDR3 DNA sequence: TGTGCCAGCAGACAGGGGACAGGGACTTTCTCCTATAATTCACCCCTCCACTTT.